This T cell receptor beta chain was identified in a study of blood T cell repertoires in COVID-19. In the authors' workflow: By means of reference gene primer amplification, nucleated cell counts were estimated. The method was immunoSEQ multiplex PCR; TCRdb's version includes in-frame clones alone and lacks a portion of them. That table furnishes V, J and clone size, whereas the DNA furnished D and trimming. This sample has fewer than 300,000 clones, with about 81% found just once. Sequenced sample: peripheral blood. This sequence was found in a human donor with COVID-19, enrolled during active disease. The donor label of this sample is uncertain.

CDR3 amino acids: CASRKGEGYTF. For the CDR3, the DNA is TGTGCCAGCAGAAAGGGGGAGGGCTACACCTTC. The chain combines TRBV5-5 with TRBJ1-2; D possibly corresponds to TRBD1 (6 bases). With 5 bases removed from V and 8 bases from J, the gap between germline ends came to 10 bases. The CDR3 extends over 11 amino acids. The germline CDR1 and CDR2 sequences are SGHKS and YYEKEE (reference sequence).